The next 17 T cell receptor beta chains were all read from a single sample in a study of response to subunit inactivated influenza vaccine. TCRdb recomputed calls from the RT-PCR reads with MiXCR, one row per CDR3 protein. The table lists 300,000 to 350,000 distinct CDR3 sequences, less than 25% of them singletons, with 10% in the top ten. The input for sequencing was PBMCs from blood, taken around 22 months after vaccination. The receptor set was obtained from a man between 50 and 70 years old who received an inactivated influenza vaccine.

The chain links TRBV5-1 to TRBJ2-1, with D possibly being TRBD1 or TRBD2 (5 bases each). Germline values: CDR1 SGHRS, CDR2 YFSETQ. V dropped 4 bases and J dropped 5 bases, with 19 bases sitting between them. The CDR3 runs 16 residues. Here the CDR3 reads CASSHTLTGTDNEQFF. The CDR3, as DNA: TGCGCCAGCAGCCACACACTAACCGGGACCGACAATGAGCAGTTCTTC.

The CDR3 region has the DNA TGTGCCAGCACTTCCTTTCTCCAGGTTCCGGATACGCAGTATTTT. Its protein product is CASTSFLQVPDTQYF. The V gene is TRBV6-2 or TRBV6-3, the J gene TRBJ2-3, with unresolved D. CDR3 length: 15 residues. V was trimmed by 7 bases and J by 6 bases, leaving 20 bases between them. In germline, CDR1 is MNHEY, CDR2 SVGEGT.

This clonotype has ten or more counts. The chain has TRBV5-1 and TRBJ1-1; no definite D call. The germline gives CDR1 SGHRS, CDR2 YFSETQ. CDR3 length: 15 residues. V shed 2 bases and J shed 1 base, with 12 bases lying between them. The CDR3 reads CASSLRLGKNTEAFF. DNA of the CDR3: TGCGCCAGCAGCTTACGTTTGGGCAAGAACACTGAAGCTTTCTTT. Full variable domain (outside the CDR3, taken from reference TRBV5-1 and TRBJ1-1): KAGVTQTPRYLIKTRGQQVTLSCSPISGHRSVSWYQQTPGQGLQFLFEYFSETQRNKGNFPGRFSGRQFSNSRSEMNVSTLELGDSALYLCASSLRLGKNTEAFFGQGTRLTVV.

V usage is TRBV20-1 and J usage is TRBJ1-1; 7 positions match TRBD1. V gave up 0 bases and J gave up 3 bases; unmatched junction bases: 7. CDR3 length: 15 amino acids. CDR1 DFQATT and CDR2 SNEGSKA come from the germline V gene (reference sequence). CDR3 sequence reads: CSARDSGRGYTEAFF. The CDR3 bases are TGCAGTGCTAGAGATTCGGGCAGGGGGTACACTGAAGCTTTCTTT.

Points on this clonotype: A junction boundary mismatches the germline segment, possibly from a read error. V usage is TRBV20-1 and J usage is TRBJ2-1; a possible D gene is TRBD2 (7 bases). The CDR3 is 14 residues long. Germline lookup yields CDR1 DFQATT and CDR2 SNEGSKA (reference sequence). CDR3 amino acids: CSARGGGHLNEQLF. The CDR3 coding sequence is TGCAGTGCTAGAGGGGGGGGACACCTCAATGAGCAGTTATTC.

This chain connects TRBV7-9 to TRBJ2-3, with a tentative D call TRBD1 (5 bases). Per the germline V gene, CDR1 is SEHNR and CDR2 is FQNEAQ (reference sequence). Trimming removed 2 bases at V and 0 bases at J, with 15 bases between. The CDR3 contains 17 residues. The CDR3 reads CASSLTRWQGSTDTQYF. As DNA, the CDR3 is TGTGCCAGCAGCTTAACGAGGTGGCAGGGAAGCACAGATACGCAGTATTTT.

This clonotype occurred many times. The chain uses TRBV5-1 and TRBJ2-7; TRBD1 matches 10 bases. After removal of 6 bases from V and 4 bases from J, the junction contained 7 bases not matched to a gene. CDR1 is SGHRS, CDR2 YFSETQ, per germline. CDR3 length: 14 amino acids. The CDR3 region has the DNA TGCGCCAGCATGTCCGGGACAGGGGCTTACGAGCAGTACTTC. This encodes CASMSGTGAYEQYF. Looking up the rest from reference TRBV5-1 and TRBJ2-7 gives the full variable domain: KAGVTQTPRYLIKTRGQQVTLSCSPISGHRSVSWYQQTPGQGLQFLFEYFSETQRNKGNFPGRFSGRQFSNSRSEMNVSTLELGDSALYLCASMSGTGAYEQYFGPGTRLTVT.

This chain links TRBV29-1 with TRBJ2-3; TRBD1 is a possible D gene (6 bases). Germline V gene lookup returns CDR1 SQVTM and CDR2 ANQGSEA. The CDR3 covers 14 residues. The germline V and J ends were trimmed by 6 bases and 4 bases, with 17 bases remaining between them. The CDR3 DNA is TGCAGCGTCGGCAGGGGTTCCCCTCCAGATACGCAGTATTTT. Translated, it gives CSVGRGSPPDTQYF.

Regarding this clonotype: Possible read error: a much larger clone is one base away. The V and J genes are TRBV20-1 and TRBJ1-2; D is uncertain. CDR3 size: 15 residues. Germline CDR1 and CDR2: DFQATT and SNEGSKA (reference sequence). DNA for the CDR3: TGCTGTGCGAAACCCCCGGCGGCAGGCGGATATGGCTACACCTTC. This codes for CCAKPPAAGGYGYTF.

This clonotype was detected only a few times. J is TRBJ1-4 and V is TRBV4-3; D gene uncertain. The CDR3 is made up of 13 amino acids. V was clipped by 1 base and J by 4 bases, with 4 bases between them. Germline V CDR1 and CDR2: LGHNA, YSLEER. For the CDR3, the DNA is TGCGCCAGCAGCCAAGCCCGTAATGAAAAACTGTTTTTT. It encodes CASSQARNEKLFF.

This clonotype was counted a few times. This chain joins TRBV2 and TRBJ2-3, with a weak D call TRBD2 (5 bases). Germline V gives CDR1 SNHLY, CDR2 FYNNEI. Between the trimmed V and J ends, which lost 5 bases and 2 bases, there was a span of 32 bases. There are 21 residues in the CDR3. The DNA of the CDR3 is TGTGCCAGCAGTACTACTAGAACGAGGGAGAGGCTTGGAAGAGACACAGATACGCAGTATTTT. Translated: CASSTTRTRERLGRDTDTQYF.

The genes are TRBV20-1 and TRBJ1-4, with D possibly matching TRBD1 (5 bases). Trimming removed 1 base from V and 7 bases from J, with 13 bases in between. From germline, CDR1 is DFQATT and CDR2 SNEGSKA (reference sequence). The CDR3 loop spans 14 amino acids. The CDR3 nucleotides are TGCAGTGCTAGAGGGGGGTCTGGCTTTGAAAAACTGTTTTTT. Protein: CSARGGSGFEKLFF.

A few counts support this clonotype. V gene TRBV27 combines with J gene TRBJ2-5, with D perhaps given as TRBD1 or TRBD2 (5 bases each). Germline values: CDR1 MNHEY, CDR2 SMNVEV (reference sequence). The CDR3 runs to 15 residues. V lost 2 bases and J 2 bases, leaving 12 bases between the germline ends. CDR3 in amino acids: CASSLTGTYQETQYF. CDR3 DNA sequence: TGTGCCAGCAGTTTAACCGGGACGTATCAAGAGACCCAGTACTTC.

This clonotype was detected a few times. J is TRBJ1-3 and V is TRBV20-1; no reliable D call. V gave up 3 bases and J gave up 0 bases, with 12 bases separating them. Germline lookup yields CDR1 DFQATT and CDR2 SNEGSKA (reference sequence). CDR3 length: 15 amino acids. CDR3 nucleotide sequence: TGCAGTGCTAGGTCTCCGGTCGGCTCTGGAAACACCATATATTTT. As protein: CSARSPVGSGNTIYF.

This clonotype has at least ten counts. The chain combines TRBV12-3 or TRBV12-4 with TRBJ2-5, with D unclear. Trimming stripped 3 bases from V and 5 bases from J, with 7 bases between. The CDR3 contains 12 residues. In DNA, the CDR3 is TGTGCCAGCAGTTTTACGGGCGAGACCCAGTACTTC. It encodes CASSFTGETQYF.

This clonotype was seen a handful of times. This chain joins TRBV20-1 and TRBJ1-1; 11 bases are shared with TRBD1. The CDR3 spans 14 residues. Germline CDR1 DFQATT, CDR2 SNEGSKA (reference sequence). V lost 0 bases and J lost 5; bases outside the gene matches: 2. In DNA form, the CDR3 reads TGCAGTGCTAGAGACGGGACAGGGGGTACTGAAGCTTTCTTT. Amino acids: CSARDGTGGTEAFF.

J is TRBJ1-2 and V is TRBV6-2 or TRBV6-3; D gene ambiguous. Deletions cut 8 bases from V and 0 bases from J, with 13 bases between. CDR1 is MNHEY, CDR2 SVGEGT, per germline. The CDR3 extends over 14 amino acids. The CDR3 here is CASGRLGTNYGYTF. For the CDR3, the DNA is TGTGCCAGCGGTCGATTGGGAACTAACTATGGCTACACCTTC.